This record covers a single TCR beta chain. Its target antigen remains unknown. No clone much larger than this one lies a single base away; base qualities are absent. From the cysteine through the phenylalanine, the CDR3 covers 16 amino acids. Kept here is only the CDR3 DNA, which spans 48 bases and is read in frame from base 1. V sheds 5 bases and J sheds 0 bases, leaving 11 bases between their ends. This sample was taken from a study of T-cell reconstitution after alpha-beta-depleted transplantation in children (dated by TCRdb to the mid-2010s). With respect to the entire study: Using TCR repertoire profiling, the study followed T-cell immune reconstitution in a quantitative way in children after TCRalphabeta/CD19-depleted allogeneic hematopoietic cell transplantation.

Libraries were constructed by PCR. These reads were obtained on an Illumina HiSeq 2500. Molecular barcoding was employed in the preparation of TCR libraries, with unique molecular identifiers being used to normalize TCRbeta repertoire quantification. TCRdb cleaned the public reads at Q25 with fastp, built clones with MiXCR and kept in-frame beta chains. Every entry covers one CDR3 protein and lists the most common genes and DNA from its rows. This sample is represented by about 980,000 distinct CDR3 sequences; less than 30% of them were singletons. Roughly 31% of the sample rests with the top ten. What the treatment or condition label conveys for this sample: allogeneic hematopoietic cell transplantation with graft depleted of TCRalphabeta T cells and CD19 B cells. TCRalphabeta/CD19-depleted allogeneic hematopoietic cell grafts were given to the transplant recipients, all of whom were children. Findings and caveats that apply to the study as a whole: The high TCRbeta diversity at day 60 in some patients was ascribed to recipient T cells and intrathymic progenitors that had survived conditioning. Over the following months the frequencies of hyperexpanded clones went down, and after one year T-cell counts and TCRbeta diversity were mostly credited to newly produced T cells. The apparently early recovery of alphabetaT-cell counts about two months after transplant reportedly depended on only several hundred rapidly expanded clones that came from non-depleted graft cells.

Sequenced material: PBMCs, mostly from graft donor cells, taken 360 days after TCRalphabeta/CD19-depleted stem cell transplant. The sequence joins TRBV12-3 or TRBV12-4 to TRBJ1-6, with the identity of the D gene unclear. This receptor was identified in a boy younger than two who had a stem cell transplant for SCID, so the T cells may come from the graft donor. The nucleotide sequence is TGTGCCAGCAGTCCCGTGTGGAGCTCCTATAATTCACCCCTCCACTTT. This is translated as CASSPVWSSYNSPLHF.